These 22 T cell receptor beta chains were sequenced from one sample in a study of radiotherapy plus CTLA-4 blockade in lung cancer. Profiled with immunoSEQ multiplex PCR; TCRdb holds only in-frame clones, not every one. The sample includes 90,000 to 100,000 clones, just over 85% of them seen just once. The material was peripheral blood, obtained from a patient treated with radiotherapy plus ipilimumab. Receptors were obtained from a human donor with non-small cell lung cancer that progressed on radiotherapy plus ipilimumab.

The rearrangement links TRBV5-1 to TRBJ2-3, with D possibly being TRBD2 (6 bases). Germline CDR1 reads SGHRS; CDR2 reads YFSETQ. V was shortened by 4 bases and J by 2 bases, with 8 bases between the two germline ends. This CDR3 spans 13 amino acids. The CDR3 bases are TGCGCCAGCAGCCGGGACTTCACAGATACGCAGTATTTT. This sequence encodes CASSRDFTDTQYF.

This sequence joins TRBV6-5 and TRBJ2-6; D gene ambiguous. The CDR3 is 15 residues long. V dropped 5 bases and J dropped 0 bases, with 8 bases sitting between them. Germline CDR1 and CDR2: MNHEY and SVGAGI. CDR3 loop: CASSPPDSGANVLTF. The CDR3 DNA reads as TGTGCCAGCAGTCCCCCAGACTCTGGGGCCAACGTCCTGACTTTC.

This chain uses TRBV7-8 with TRBJ2-6, with D possibly matching TRBD1 (6 bases). Trimming cost V 2 bases and J 2 bases, with 7 bases left between them. CDR1 is SGHVS and CDR2 is FQNEAQ in the germline V gene. The CDR3 has 15 residues. The CDR3, as DNA: TGTGCCAGCAGCTTAAACAGGGCTGGGGCCAACGTCCTGACTTTC. Translating it yields CASSLNRAGANVLTF.

The table lists this clone with a count of one. V usage is TRBV30 and J usage is TRBJ1-1; D may be TRBD1 (5 bases). Germline V lookup: CDR1 GTSNPN, CDR2 SVGIG (reference sequence). This CDR3 has 17 residues. V was clipped by 0 bases and J by 2 bases, with 19 bases between them. CDR3 residues: CAWSVRSGGRQNTEAFF. For the CDR3, the DNA is TGTGCCTGGAGTGTACGATCGGGGGGGAGACAAAACACTGAAGCTTTCTTT.

The chain recombines TRBV7-3 with TRBJ2-1; possibly TRBD1 for D (5 bases). This CDR3 comprises 16 residues. CDR1 is SGHTA and CDR2 is FQGTGA in the germline V gene. V was pared by 1 base and J by 4 bases, with 14 bases between. The CDR3 spells CASSLISDSLYNEQFF. For the CDR3, the DNA is TGTGCCAGCAGCTTAATATCCGACAGCCTTTACAATGAGCAGTTCTTC.

The chain links TRBV5-1 to TRBJ2-5; 7 bases align to TRBD2. The germline V gene has CDR1 SGHRS and CDR2 YFSETQ. J lost 0 bases, V lost 3 bases, and 11 bases had no gene match. The CDR3 covers 17 residues. CDR3 loop: CASSSISSSGNQETQYF. For the CDR3, the DNA is TGCGCCAGCAGCTCCATCTCCTCTAGCGGAAACCAAGAGACCCAGTACTTC.

V is TRBV5-6 and J is TRBJ1-4; D perhaps matches TRBD1 (5 bases). The V gene's germline CDR1 is SGHDT and CDR2 YYEEEE. Trimming cost V 4 bases and J 4 bases, with 17 bases left between them. This CDR3 is 16 amino acids long. The CDR3 sequence: CASSQTGGSRNEKLFF. CDR3 nucleotides: TGTGCCAGCAGCCAAACGGGGGGGTCGCGTAATGAAAAACTGTTTTTT.

V usage is TRBV6-1 and J usage is TRBJ1-5; D remains ambiguous. The CDR3 consists of 14 residues. V shed 2 bases and J shed 1 base, with 6 bases lying between them. The germline V gene has CDR1 MNHNS and CDR2 SASEGT. The CDR3 spells CASSEWESNQPQHF. The CDR3 DNA reads TGTGCCAGCAGTGAATGGGAGAGCAATCAGCCCCAGCATTTT.

This chain uses TRBV7-2 with TRBJ2-1, with D perhaps matching TRBD1 or TRBD2 (5 bases each). The CDR3 consists of 13 residues. Germline CDR1 and CDR2: SGHTA and FQGNSA. V lost 5 bases, J lost 8 bases, and 13 bases lay in between. The CDR3 region has the DNA TGTGCCAGCAGCCTATTCAGGGACGATGAGCAGTTCTTC. Its protein product is CASSLFRDDEQFF.

This clone has more than one count but fewer than ten. V and J are TRBV5-1 and TRBJ2-1, with TRBD2 identical over 8 bases. With 0 bases clipped from V and 1 base from J, the junction kept 6 bases outside the gene matches. CDR1 and CDR2 from the germline V gene are SGHRS and YFSETQ. This CDR3 has 17 residues. The CDR3 region is CASSLAGSGSSYNEQFF. The DNA for the CDR3 is TGCGCCAGCAGCTTGGCCGGGAGCGGGAGTTCCTACAATGAGCAGTTCTTC.

V is TRBV7-8 and J is TRBJ2-7; tentatively, D is TRBD2 (6 bases). Germline CDR1 SGHVS, CDR2 FQNEAQ. The CDR3 length is 14 residues. V was clipped by 3 bases and J by 6 bases, with 15 bases between them. The CDR3 DNA reads as TGTGCCAGCAGCTTTAAAAGCCAGGGAGGCGAGCAGTACTTC. It codes for CASSFKSQGGEQYF.

This chain connects TRBV6-5 to TRBJ2-2; TRBD2 is a possible D gene (6 bases). The CDR3 has 16 residues. The germline gives CDR1 MNHEY, CDR2 SVGAGI. V was clipped by 4 bases and J by 0 bases, with 12 bases between them. CDR3 DNA sequence: TGTGCCAGCAGTTCGGTTTCGGGGGCGAACACCGGGGAGCTGTTTTTT. It encodes CASSSVSGANTGELFF.

This chain connects TRBV7-2 to TRBJ2-5; tentative D call: TRBD2 (6 bases). Germline CDR1 SGHTA, CDR2 FQGNSA. V was clipped by 6 bases and J by 5 bases, with 22 bases between them. The CDR3 is 16 amino acids. The CDR3 nucleotides are TGTGCCAGCAGTCTTGTCGGGGGAGCTACTAGTGAGACCCAGTACTTC. Residues: CASSLVGGATSETQYF.

The chain has TRBV11-2 and TRBJ2-1; 10 bases line up with TRBD2. CDR1 is SGHAT and CDR2 is FQNNGV in the germline V gene. The CDR3 contains 17 residues. Unmatched junction bases numbered 11, after V lost 5 bases and J lost 4 bases. CDR3: CASSLGRGLATYNEQFF. The CDR3 bases are TGTGCCAGCAGCCTGGGGCGGGGACTAGCGACTTACAATGAGCAGTTCTTC.

This chain joins TRBV27 and TRBJ2-7, with D perhaps TRBD1 or TRBD2 (5 bases each). The length of the CDR3 is 17 residues. V dropped 2 bases and J dropped 2 bases, with 19 bases sitting between them. CDR1 MNHEY and CDR2 SMNVEV come from the germline V gene (reference sequence). The CDR3 nucleotides read TGTGCCAGCAGTTTAGGGGGATTGCGTTTGAGGCCCTACGAGCAGTACTTC. It yields the protein CASSLGGLRLRPYEQYF.

V is TRBV15 and J is TRBJ1-2; 10 bases are a match to TRBD1. Germline V gene sequence: CDR1 LNHNV, CDR2 YYDKDF (reference sequence). J gave up 10 bases and V 0 bases, and 2 bases lay outside the gene matches. CDR3 length: 13 residues. CDR3 sequence reads: CATSREGQGIYTF. CDR3 coding DNA: TGTGCCACCAGCAGAGAGGGACAGGGGATCTACACCTTC. Full variable domain (remainder filled in from reference TRBV15 and TRBJ1-2): DAMVIQNPRYQVTQFGKPVTLSCSQTLNHNVMYWYQQKSSQAPKLLFHYYDKDFNNEADTPDNFQSRRPNTSFCFLDIRSPGLGDTAMYLCATSREGQGIYTFGSGTRLTVV.

This clone was counted once. J is TRBJ1-1 and V is TRBV7-3; D not resolved. V was clipped by 8 bases and J by 4 bases, with 17 bases between them. Germline-derived CDR1 and CDR2 are SGHTA and FQGTGA. The CDR3 has 14 residues. Here the CDR3 reads CASSLGSWGTEAFF. In nucleotides, the CDR3 is TGTGCCAGCTCCCTGGGATCCTGGGGCACTGAAGCTTTCTTT.

This clone was detected only a few times. The chain is built from TRBV6-6 and TRBJ1-5; the match to TRBD1 covers 7 bases. V was clipped by 6 bases and J by 9 bases; unmatched bases: 11. The CDR3 consists of 14 residues. Germline loops: CDR1 MNHNY, CDR2 SVGAGI (reference sequence). CDR3 bases: TGTGCCAGCAGCAGGGGACAGCAGATACGGCCCCAGCATTTT. It specifies CASSRGQQIRPQHF.

V usage is TRBV18 and J usage is TRBJ2-1, with 9 bases identical to TRBD1. CDR1 and CDR2 (germline): KGHSH, LQKENI. This CDR3 is built from 15 residues. The junction had 13 bases not matched to a gene; V was cut back by 6 bases and J by 10 bases. The CDR3 coding sequence is TGTGCCAGCTCTCAAATAGGCTCAGGACAGGGGGAGCAGTTCTTC. It codes for CASSQIGSGQGEQFF.

Comment on this clone: The junction departs from germline at one end; a sequencing error may be responsible. This chain connects TRBV7-8 to TRBJ2-7; 10 bases align to TRBD2. The CDR3 is 14 amino acids. Looked up from germline, CDR1 is SGHVS and CDR2 is FQNEAQ. The CDR3 reads CASSPEREGLAMDF. The CDR3 DNA follows: TGTGCCAGCAGCCCTGAGCGGGAGGGCCTCGCTATGGACTTC.

The chain links TRBV30 to TRBJ2-2; no clear D gene. The CDR3 consists of 16 residues. V shed 0 bases and J shed 1 base, with 12 bases lying between them. Germline V CDR1 and CDR2: GTSNPN, SVGIG (reference sequence). The CDR3 is CAWSVLPTRNTGELFF. Written as DNA, the CDR3 is TGTGCCTGGAGTGTACTTCCGACTCGGAACACCGGGGAGCTGTTTTTT. The variable domain in full, completed from reference TRBV30 and TRBJ2-2, reads SQTIHQWPATLVQPVGSPLSLECTVEGTSNPNLYWYRQAAGRGLQLLFYSVGIGQISSEVPQNLSASRPQDRQFILSSKKLLLSDSGFYLCAWSVLPTRNTGELFFGEGSRLTVL.

This clone was seen a single time. The chain has TRBV11-1 and TRBJ1-1, with a tentative D call TRBD1 (6 bases). Germline V lookup: CDR1 SGHAT, CDR2 FQDESV (reference sequence). V lost 1 base, J lost 6 bases, and 12 bases lay in between. There are 14 residues in the CDR3. The CDR3 sequence is CASSLEQGNPEAFF. As DNA, the CDR3 is TGTGCCAGCAGCTTAGAACAGGGAAATCCTGAAGCTTTCTTT. Complete variable domain (other parts from reference TRBV11-1 and TRBJ1-1): EAEVAQSPRYKITEKSQAVAFWCDPISGHATLYWYRQILGQGPELLVQFQDESVVDDSQLPKDRFSAERLKGVDSTLKIQPAELGDSAMYLCASSLEQGNPEAFFGQGTRLTVV.